Following are 17 T cell receptor beta chains from one sample sequenced in a study of identical twins. TCRdb reprocessed the 5' RACE reads via MiXCR and lists one record per CDR3 protein. The table lists about 660,000 distinct CDR3 sequences, more than 6.5% of them singletons. These data also formed part of another study, on yellow fever vaccine responses in identical twins.

Sequences were obtained from PBMCs. The source is a woman under 30 in good health.

This clonotype was found a few times. The gene calls are TRBV28 and TRBJ2-7; possibly TRBD1 for D (7 bases). V lost 5 bases to trimming and J lost 3 bases, with 14 bases between them. Germline V gives CDR1 MDHEN, CDR2 SYDVKM. This CDR3 is 14 amino acids long. Written as DNA, the CDR3 is TGTGCCAGCAGTCCCCAGGGGGGCTACTACGAGCAGTACTTC. This codes for CASSPQGGYYEQYF.

This clonotype has ten or more counts. The chain recombines TRBV24-1 with TRBJ2-2, with 7 bases matching TRBD1. From germline, CDR1 is KGHDR and CDR2 SFDVKD. Germline trimming cut 3 bases from V and 1 base from J; bases unmatched to any gene: 4. The CDR3 covers 16 residues. CDR3 DNA sequence: TGTGCCACCAGTGATCCGGGACAGCAGAACACCGGGGAGCTGTTTTTT. The encoded protein is CATSDPGQQNTGELFF.

The genes are TRBV30 and TRBJ2-1; D perhaps matches TRBD2 (5 bases). Between the trimmed V and J ends, which lost 2 bases and 3 bases, there was a span of 14 bases. This CDR3 comprises 15 residues. The germline gives CDR1 GTSNPN, CDR2 SVGIG (reference sequence). This chain's CDR3 is CAWSIERKNYNEQFF. The CDR3 nucleotides are TGTGCCTGGAGTATCGAGCGGAAGAACTACAATGAGCAGTTCTTC. Combining the CDR3 with reference TRBV30 and TRBJ2-1 gives the whole variable domain SQTIHQWPATLVQPVGSPLSLECTVEGTSNPNLYWYRQAAGRGLQLLFYSVGIGQISSEVPQNLSASRPQDRQFILSSKKLLLSDSGFYLCAWSIERKNYNEQFFGPGTRLTVL.

There are many counts of this clonotype. The rearrangement uses TRBV20-1 and TRBJ2-1; 7 bases match TRBD1. The V segment lost 1 base and the J segment 0 bases; nucleotides outside the gene matches: 3. Germline V gives CDR1 DFQATT, CDR2 SNEGSKA (reference sequence). This CDR3 is 15 amino acids long. The CDR3 nucleotides read TGCAGTGCTAGAGGAGGGGGCAGCTCCTACAATGAGCAGTTCTTC. Amino acid sequence: CSARGGGSSYNEQFF.

This clonotype has only a few counts. The chain employs TRBV12-3 or TRBV12-4 and TRBJ1-2, with D perhaps matching TRBD1 (5 bases). V lost 5 bases and J lost 4, with 14 bases in between. This CDR3 has 14 amino acids. The CDR3 sequence: CASSLNGGRYGYTF. In DNA form, the CDR3 reads TGTGCCAGCAGTCTAAACGGGGGTCGCTATGGCTACACCTTC.

The V and J genes are TRBV6-1 and TRBJ2-3, with a weak D call TRBD2 (6 bases). This CDR3 comprises 14 residues. Between the trimmed V and J ends, which lost 5 bases and 2 bases, there was a span of 11 bases. The germline V gene encodes CDR1 MNHNS and CDR2 SASEGT. The CDR3 here is CASSRPGVTDTQYF. In nucleotides, the CDR3 is TGTGCCAGCAGTCGCCCGGGAGTCACAGATACGCAGTATTTT.

Written as DNA, the CDR3 is TGTGCCAGCGGTCATAGCCTTGATACGCAGTATTTT. It is translated as CASGHSLDTQYF. V and J are TRBV11-2 and TRBJ2-3; the D is unclear. CDR1 SGHAT and CDR2 FQNNGV come from the germline V gene. V shed 8 bases and J shed 6 bases, with 12 bases lying between them. This CDR3 contains 12 residues.

In its sample, this clonotype was seen many times. The chain carries TRBV3-1 and TRBJ2-7, with TRBD2 as a possible D gene (6 bases). Germline V CDR1 and CDR2: LGHDT, YNNKEL (reference sequence). This CDR3 is built from 16 residues. V lost 0 bases to trimming and J lost 0 bases, with 12 bases between them. CDR3 nucleotide sequence: TGTGCCAGCAGCCAAGAGACTTCCGGGAGCTCCTACGAGCAGTACTTC. This encodes CASSQETSGSSYEQYF.

This clonotype was recorded many times. This sequence joins TRBV7-8 and TRBJ2-6; 8 bases map to TRBD1. The V and J ends lost 5 bases and 0 bases, in that order; junction bases with no gene match: 9. Germline-derived CDR1 and CDR2 are SGHVS and FQNEAQ. This CDR3 contains 18 residues. CDR3 amino acids: CASSLTGVLISGANVLTF. The CDR3 region has the DNA TGTGCCAGCAGCCTGACAGGGGTGCTCATCTCTGGGGCCAACGTCCTGACTTTC.

This clonotype was counted between two and nine times. The chain links TRBV9 to TRBJ2-7; TRBD1 agrees at 12 bases. This CDR3 has 15 amino acids. Germline V lookup: CDR1 SGDLS, CDR2 YYNGEE. After removal of 4 bases from V and 7 bases from J, the junction contained 9 bases not matched to a gene. Here the CDR3 DNA reads TGTGCCAGCAGCCCTAGCGGGACAGGGGGCGAAGAGCAGTACTTC. This gives the protein CASSPSGTGGEEQYF. The whole variable domain, remainder taken from reference TRBV9 and TRBJ2-7, is DSGVTQTPKHLITATGQRVTLRCSPRSGDLSVYWYQQSLDQGLQFLIQYYNGEERAKGNILERFSAQQFPDLHSELNLSSLELGDSALYFCASSPSGTGGEEQYFGPGTRLTVT.

The rearrangement links TRBV20-1 to TRBJ2-1, with 9 bases lining up with TRBD2. Germline values: CDR1 DFQATT, CDR2 SNEGSKA (reference sequence). The CDR3 is 11 residues long. V gave up 6 bases and J gave up 12 bases; unmatched junction bases: 6. CDR3 DNA: TGCAGTGCAGAGGGACTAGCCAGGCAGTTCTTC. Translating it yields CSAEGLARQFF.

The table lists this clonotype with a few counts. The CDR3 bases are TGTGCCACCAGCAGAGAGGGAGATCGCACAGATACGCAGTATTTT. Amino acid sequence: CATSREGDRTDTQYF. The chain has TRBV15 and TRBJ2-3, with a possible D match to TRBD2 (5 bases). Germline-derived CDR1 and CDR2 are LNHNV and YYDKDF (reference sequence). V lost 0 bases and J lost 1, with 8 bases in between. The CDR3 runs to 15 residues.

This clonotype was detected a few times. The chain uses TRBV3-1 and TRBJ2-5; D not certain. V was pared by 1 base and J by 2 bases, with 5 bases between. The V gene's germline CDR1 is LGHDT and CDR2 YNNKEL (reference sequence). The CDR3 consists of 13 residues. Here the CDR3 DNA reads TGTGCCAGCAGCCAAGGGTGGCAAGAGACCCAGTACTTC. Its translation: CASSQGWQETQYF.

The chain joins TRBV29-1 to TRBJ1-3; D unclear. This CDR3 has 15 residues. V lost 6 bases to trimming and J lost 0 bases, with 15 bases between them. CDR1 SQVTM and CDR2 ANQGSEA come from the germline V gene. The CDR3 bases are TGCAGCGTCGTGACCGAGTGGTTCTCTGGAAACACCATATATTTT. Residues: CSVVTEWFSGNTIYF. Full variable domain (remainder filled in from reference TRBV29-1 and TRBJ1-3): SAVISQKPSRDICQRGTSLTIQCQVDSQVTMMFWYRQQPGQSLTLIATANQGSEATYESGFVIDKFPISRPNLTFSTLTVSNMSPEDSSIYLCSVVTEWFSGNTIYFGEGSWLTVV.

This clonotype was seen only a few times. The genes are TRBV19 and TRBJ2-3; the match to TRBD1 covers 8 bases. The CDR3 loop spans 15 amino acids. Germline CDR1 and CDR2: LNHDA and SQIVND (reference sequence). V lost 9 bases to trimming and J lost 2 bases; unmatched junction nucleotides: 10. CDR3 region: CASNGQGRITDTQYF. For the CDR3, the DNA is TGTGCCAGCAACGGACAGGGAAGAATCACAGATACGCAGTATTTT.

This clonotype was found a few times. The chain recombines TRBV6-1 with TRBJ2-5; the match to TRBD2 covers 10 bases. The length of the CDR3 is 15 residues. The germline gives CDR1 MNHNS, CDR2 SASEGT. The V gene end was trimmed by 5 bases and the J gene end by 2 bases; junction bases not matched to a gene: 5. The CDR3 nucleotides read TGTGCCAGCAGTCGGACTAGCGGAGTACAAGAGACCCAGTACTTC. Protein product: CASSRTSGVQETQYF.

In this sample, this clonotype turned up many times. This chain connects TRBV15 to TRBJ1-5, with D uncertain. V was trimmed by 8 bases and J by 3 bases, leaving 14 bases between them. Germline CDR1 and CDR2: LNHNV and YYDKDF (reference sequence). This CDR3 comprises 14 residues. CDR3 amino acids: CATQDRSINQPQHF. The DNA for the CDR3 is TGTGCCACCCAAGATCGCAGTATCAATCAGCCCCAGCATTTT.